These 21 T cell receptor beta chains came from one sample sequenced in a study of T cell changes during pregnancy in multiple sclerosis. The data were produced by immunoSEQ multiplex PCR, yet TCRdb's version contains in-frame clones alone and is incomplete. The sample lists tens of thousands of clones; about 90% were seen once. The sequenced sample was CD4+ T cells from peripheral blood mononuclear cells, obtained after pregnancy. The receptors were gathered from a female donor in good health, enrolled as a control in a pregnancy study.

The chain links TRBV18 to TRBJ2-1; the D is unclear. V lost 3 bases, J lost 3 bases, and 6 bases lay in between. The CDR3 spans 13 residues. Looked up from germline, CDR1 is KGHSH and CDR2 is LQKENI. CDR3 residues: CASSPSLYNEQFF. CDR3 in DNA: TGTGCCAGCTCACCGTCCCTCTACAATGAGCAGTTCTTC. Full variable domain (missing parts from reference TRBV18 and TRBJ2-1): NAGVMQNPRHLVRRRGQEARLRCSPMKGHSHVYWYRQLPEEGLKFMVYLQKENIIDESGMPKERFSAEFPKEGPSILRIQQVVRGDSAAYFCASSPSLYNEQFFGPGTRLTVL.

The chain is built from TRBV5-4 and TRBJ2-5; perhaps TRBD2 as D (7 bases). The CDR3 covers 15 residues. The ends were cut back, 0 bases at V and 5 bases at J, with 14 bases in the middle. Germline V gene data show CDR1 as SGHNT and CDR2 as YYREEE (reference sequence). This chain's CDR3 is CASSLAGGARETQYF. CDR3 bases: TGTGCCAGCAGCTTGGCGGGGGGCGCGAGGGAGACCCAGTACTTC.

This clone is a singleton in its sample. CDR3: CASDRGEGSEAFF. In DNA, the CDR3 is TGTGCCAGCGATAGGGGGGAGGGGTCTGAAGCTTTCTTT. The gene calls are TRBV2 and TRBJ1-1; possibly TRBD1 for D (6 bases). Germline V gene lookup returns CDR1 SNHLY and CDR2 FYNNEI. The CDR3 length is 13 residues. The ends were cut back, 8 bases at V and 6 bases at J, with 16 bases in the middle.

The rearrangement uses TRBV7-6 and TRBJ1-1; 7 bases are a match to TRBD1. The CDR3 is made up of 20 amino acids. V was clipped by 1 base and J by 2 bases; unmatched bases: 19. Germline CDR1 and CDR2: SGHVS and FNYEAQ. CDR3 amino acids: CASSLGLGQLDPRANTEAFF. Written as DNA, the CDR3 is TGTGCCAGCAGCTTAGGGTTGGGACAGCTAGACCCCAGGGCCAACACTGAAGCTTTCTTT. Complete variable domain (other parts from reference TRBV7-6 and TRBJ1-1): GAGVSQSPRYKVTKRGQDVALRCDPISGHVSLYWYRQALGQGPEFLTYFNYEAQQDKSGLPNDRFSAERPEGSISTLTIQRTEQRDSAMYRCASSLGLGQLDPRANTEAFFGQGTRLTVV.

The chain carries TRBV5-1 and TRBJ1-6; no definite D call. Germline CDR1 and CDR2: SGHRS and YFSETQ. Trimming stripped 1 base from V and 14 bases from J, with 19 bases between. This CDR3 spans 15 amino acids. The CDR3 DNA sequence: TGCGCCAGCAGCTTGAGAACGGGCGGGGATCAGACCCTCCACTTT. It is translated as CASSLRTGGDQTLHF.

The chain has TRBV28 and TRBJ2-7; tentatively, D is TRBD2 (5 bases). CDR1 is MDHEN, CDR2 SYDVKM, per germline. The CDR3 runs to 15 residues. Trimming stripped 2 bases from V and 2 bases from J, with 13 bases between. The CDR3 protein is CASSLLSGSTYEQYF. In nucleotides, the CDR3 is TGTGCCAGCAGTTTACTTTCGGGGTCTACCTACGAGCAGTACTTC.

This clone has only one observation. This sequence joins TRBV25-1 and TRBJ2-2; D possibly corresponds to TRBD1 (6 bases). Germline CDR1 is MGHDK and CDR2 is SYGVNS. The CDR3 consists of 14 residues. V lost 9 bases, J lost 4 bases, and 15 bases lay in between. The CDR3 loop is CASSTEGVTGELFF. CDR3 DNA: TGTGCCAGTTCGACAGAGGGGGTCACCGGGGAGCTGTTTTTT. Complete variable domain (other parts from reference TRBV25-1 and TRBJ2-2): EADIYQTPRYLVIGTGKKITLECSQTMGHDKMYWYQQDPGMELHLIHYSYGVNSTEKGDLSSESTVSRIRTEHFPLTLESARPSHTSQYLCASSTEGVTGELFFGEGSRLTVL.

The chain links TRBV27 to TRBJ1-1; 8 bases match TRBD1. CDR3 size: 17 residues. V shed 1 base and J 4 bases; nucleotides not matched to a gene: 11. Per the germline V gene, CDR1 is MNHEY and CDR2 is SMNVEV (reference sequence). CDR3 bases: TGTGCCAGCAGTTTATATTGGGGATCAGGGGGCGGCACTGAAGCTTTCTTT. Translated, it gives CASSLYWGSGGGTEAFF.

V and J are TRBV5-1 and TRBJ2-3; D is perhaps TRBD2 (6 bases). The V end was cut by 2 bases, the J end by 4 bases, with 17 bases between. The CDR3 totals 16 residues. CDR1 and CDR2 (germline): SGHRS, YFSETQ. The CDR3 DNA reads TGCGCCAGCAGCTTAGTACTAGCTGGGGCGGCAGATACGCAGTATTTT. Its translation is CASSLVLAGAADTQYF.

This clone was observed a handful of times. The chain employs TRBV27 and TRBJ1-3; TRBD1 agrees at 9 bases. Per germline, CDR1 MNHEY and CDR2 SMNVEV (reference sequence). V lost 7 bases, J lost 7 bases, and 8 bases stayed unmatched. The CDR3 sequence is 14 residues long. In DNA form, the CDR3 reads TGTGCCAGCAACAGGGACAGGGTAGGCAACACCATATATTTT. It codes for CASNRDRVGNTIYF.

CDR3 bases: TGCAGCGTTGGACAACCAAGCGAGCAGTACTTC. Amino acids: CSVGQPSEQYF. The chain uses TRBV29-1 and TRBJ2-7; D not resolved. Trimming took off 4 bases at V and 6 bases at J, with 10 bases between the two ends. In germline, CDR1 is SQVTM, CDR2 ANQGSEA. CDR3 size: 11 residues.

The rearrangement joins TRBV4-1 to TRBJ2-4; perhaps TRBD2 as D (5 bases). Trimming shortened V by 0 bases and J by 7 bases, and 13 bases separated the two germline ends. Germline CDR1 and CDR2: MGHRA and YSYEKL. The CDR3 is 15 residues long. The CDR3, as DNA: TGCGCCAGCAGCCAAGACGGGCGGAGAGGGAACATTCAGTACTTC. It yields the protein CASSQDGRRGNIQYF.

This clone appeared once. CDR3 region: CASSVGREVNTEAFF. The CDR3 nucleotides read TGTGCCAGCAGCGTAGGAAGGGAGGTGAACACTGAAGCTTTCTTT. The chain combines TRBV9 with TRBJ1-1; no clear D gene. The V gene's germline CDR1 is SGDLS and CDR2 YYNGEE. V was clipped by 0 bases and J by 0 bases, with 9 bases between them. This CDR3 is built from 15 residues.

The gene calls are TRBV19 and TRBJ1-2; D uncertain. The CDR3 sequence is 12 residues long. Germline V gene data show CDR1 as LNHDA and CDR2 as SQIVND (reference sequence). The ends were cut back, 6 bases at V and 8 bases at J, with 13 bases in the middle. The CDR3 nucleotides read TGTGCCAGTAGAAAAGATAGGCGGGGCTACACCTTC. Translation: CASRKDRRGYTF.

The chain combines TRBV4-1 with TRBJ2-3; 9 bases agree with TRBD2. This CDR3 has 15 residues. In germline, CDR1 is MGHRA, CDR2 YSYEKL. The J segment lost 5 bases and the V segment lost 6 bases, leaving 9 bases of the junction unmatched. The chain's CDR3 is CASRVGAGGQDTQYF. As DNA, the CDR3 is TGCGCCAGCAGGGTAGGGGCGGGGGGGCAAGATACGCAGTATTTT.

In DNA form, the CDR3 reads TGTGCCAGCAGCTTGGGGAGGGGCTCTGGGGCCAACGTCCTGACTTTC. This encodes CASSLGRGSGANVLTF. The chain carries TRBV5-8 and TRBJ2-6, with D perhaps TRBD2 (6 bases). V was pared by 0 bases and J by 0 bases, with 7 bases between. CDR1 is SGHTS, CDR2 YDEGEE, per germline. The CDR3 covers 16 residues. The complete variable domain, with remaining parts taken from reference TRBV5-8 and TRBJ2-6, reads EAGVTQSPTHLIKTRGQQATLRCSPISGHTSVYWYQQALGLGLQFLLWYDEGEERNRGNFPPRFSGRQFPNYSSELNVNALELEDSALYLCASSLGRGSGANVLTFGAGSRLTVL.

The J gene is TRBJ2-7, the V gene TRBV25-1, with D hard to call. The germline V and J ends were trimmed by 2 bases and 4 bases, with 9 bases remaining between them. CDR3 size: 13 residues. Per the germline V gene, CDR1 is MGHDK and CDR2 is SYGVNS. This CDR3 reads CASSESKTYEQYF. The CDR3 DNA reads TGTGCCAGCAGTGAAAGTAAAACTTACGAGCAGTACTTC.

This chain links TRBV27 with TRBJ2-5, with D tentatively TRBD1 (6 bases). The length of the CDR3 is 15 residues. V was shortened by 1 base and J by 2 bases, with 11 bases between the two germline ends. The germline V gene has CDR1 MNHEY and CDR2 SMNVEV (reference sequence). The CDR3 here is CASSLWGQKQETQYF. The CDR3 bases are TGTGCCAGCAGTTTATGGGGACAAAAACAAGAGACCCAGTACTTC.

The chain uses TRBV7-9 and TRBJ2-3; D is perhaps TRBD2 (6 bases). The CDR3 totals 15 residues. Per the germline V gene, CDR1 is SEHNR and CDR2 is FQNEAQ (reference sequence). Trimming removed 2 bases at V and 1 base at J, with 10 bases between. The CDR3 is CASSLYGGGTDTQYF. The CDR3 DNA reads TGTGCCAGCAGCTTATATGGAGGGGGCACAGATACGCAGTATTTT.

This chain's CDR3 is CASSVRGGDTGELFF. CDR3 coding DNA: TGTGCCAGCAGCGTTCGCGGGGGAGACACCGGGGAGCTGTTTTTT. The genes are TRBV7-6 and TRBJ2-2, with 7 bases aligning to TRBD2. V was clipped by 5 bases and J by 3 bases; unmatched bases: 6. Looked up from germline, CDR1 is SGHVS and CDR2 is FNYEAQ. This CDR3 region has 15 residues.

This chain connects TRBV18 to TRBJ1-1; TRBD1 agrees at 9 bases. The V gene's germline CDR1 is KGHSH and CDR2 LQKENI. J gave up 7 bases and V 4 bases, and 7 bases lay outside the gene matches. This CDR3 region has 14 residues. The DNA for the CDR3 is TGTGCCAGCTCACTGGGACAGGGTGATGTTGAAGCTTTCTTT. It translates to CASSLGQGDVEAFF.